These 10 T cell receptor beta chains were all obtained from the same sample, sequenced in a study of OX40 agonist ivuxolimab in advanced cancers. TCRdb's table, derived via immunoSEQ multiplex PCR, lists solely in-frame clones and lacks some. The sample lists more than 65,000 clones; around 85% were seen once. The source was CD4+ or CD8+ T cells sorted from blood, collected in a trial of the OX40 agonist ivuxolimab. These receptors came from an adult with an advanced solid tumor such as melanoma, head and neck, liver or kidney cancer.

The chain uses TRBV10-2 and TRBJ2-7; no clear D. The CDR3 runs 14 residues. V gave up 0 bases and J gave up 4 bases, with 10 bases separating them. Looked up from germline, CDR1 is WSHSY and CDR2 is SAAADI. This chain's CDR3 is CASSESRYGYEQYF. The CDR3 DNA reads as TGCGCCAGCAGTGAGTCACGGTATGGATACGAGCAGTACTTC.

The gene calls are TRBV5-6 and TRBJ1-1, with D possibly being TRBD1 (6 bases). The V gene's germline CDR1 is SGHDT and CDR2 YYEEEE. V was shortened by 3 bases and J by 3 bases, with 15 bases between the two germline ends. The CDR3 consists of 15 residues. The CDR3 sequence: CASSWAGGRDTEAFF. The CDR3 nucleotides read TGTGCCAGCAGCTGGGCCGGGGGGCGGGACACTGAAGCTTTCTTT. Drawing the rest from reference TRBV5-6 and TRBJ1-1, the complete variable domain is DAGVTQSPTHLIKTRGQQVTLRCSPKSGHDTVSWYQQALGQGPQFIFQYYEEEERQRGNFPDRFSGHQFPNYSSELNVNALLLGDSALYLCASSWAGGRDTEAFFGQGTRLTVV.

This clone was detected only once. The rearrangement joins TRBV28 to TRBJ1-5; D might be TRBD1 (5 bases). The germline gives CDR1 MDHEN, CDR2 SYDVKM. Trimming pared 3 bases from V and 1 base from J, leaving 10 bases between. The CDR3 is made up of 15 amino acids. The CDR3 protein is CASSFVAGSNQPQHF. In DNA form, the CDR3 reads TGTGCCAGCAGTTTTGTGGCAGGGAGCAATCAGCCCCAGCATTTT.

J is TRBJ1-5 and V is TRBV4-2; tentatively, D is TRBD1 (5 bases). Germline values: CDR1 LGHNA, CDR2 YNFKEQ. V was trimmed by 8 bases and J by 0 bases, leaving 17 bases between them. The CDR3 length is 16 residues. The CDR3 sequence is CASGIYTGNSNQPQHF. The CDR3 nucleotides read TGTGCCAGCGGAATCTATACAGGAAATAGCAATCAGCCCCAGCATTTT.

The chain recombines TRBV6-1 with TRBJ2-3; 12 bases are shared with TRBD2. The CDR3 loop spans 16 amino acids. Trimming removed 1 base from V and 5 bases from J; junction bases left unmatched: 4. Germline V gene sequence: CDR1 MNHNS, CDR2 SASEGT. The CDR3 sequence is CASSEGTSGEGDTQYF. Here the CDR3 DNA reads TGTGCCAGCAGTGAAGGGACTAGCGGGGAAGGAGATACGCAGTATTTT.

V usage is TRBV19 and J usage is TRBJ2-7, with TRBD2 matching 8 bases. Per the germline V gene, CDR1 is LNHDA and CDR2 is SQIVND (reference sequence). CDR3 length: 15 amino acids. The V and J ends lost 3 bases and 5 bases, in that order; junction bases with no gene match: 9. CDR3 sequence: CASSMWVAGLNEQYF. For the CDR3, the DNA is TGTGCCAGTAGTATGTGGGTAGCGGGACTCAACGAGCAGTACTTC.

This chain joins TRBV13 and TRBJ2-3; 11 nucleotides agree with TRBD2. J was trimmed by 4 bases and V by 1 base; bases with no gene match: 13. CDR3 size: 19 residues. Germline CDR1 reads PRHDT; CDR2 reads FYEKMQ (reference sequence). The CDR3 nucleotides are TGTGCCAGCAGCTTAGACAGGACTAGCGGGCAGATCCGAGCAGATACGCAGTATTTT. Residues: CASSLDRTSGQIRADTQYF.

Here the CDR3 DNA reads TGTGCCAGCAGTGAAGCTAACAGACGGGGCGGGCAGTACTTC. Translating gives CASSEANRRGGQYF. The gene calls are TRBV2 and TRBJ2-7; D is possibly TRBD1 or TRBD2 (5 bases each). This CDR3 contains 14 residues. Germline CDR1 is SNHLY and CDR2 is FYNNEI. V gave up 0 bases and J gave up 9 bases, with 15 bases separating them.

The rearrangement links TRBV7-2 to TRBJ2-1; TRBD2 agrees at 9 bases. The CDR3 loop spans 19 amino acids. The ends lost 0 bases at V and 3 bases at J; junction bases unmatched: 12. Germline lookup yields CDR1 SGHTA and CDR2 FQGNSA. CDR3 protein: CASSLAGLAGLIHYNEQFF. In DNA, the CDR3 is TGTGCCAGCAGCTTAGCAGGGCTAGCGGGACTGATCCACTACAATGAGCAGTTCTTC.

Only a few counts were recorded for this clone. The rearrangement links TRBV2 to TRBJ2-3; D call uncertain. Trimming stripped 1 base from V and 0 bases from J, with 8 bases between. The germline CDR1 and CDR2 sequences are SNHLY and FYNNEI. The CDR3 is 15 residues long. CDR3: CASSEDGRSTDTQYF. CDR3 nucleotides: TGTGCCAGCAGTGAAGACGGCCGTAGCACAGATACGCAGTATTTT.